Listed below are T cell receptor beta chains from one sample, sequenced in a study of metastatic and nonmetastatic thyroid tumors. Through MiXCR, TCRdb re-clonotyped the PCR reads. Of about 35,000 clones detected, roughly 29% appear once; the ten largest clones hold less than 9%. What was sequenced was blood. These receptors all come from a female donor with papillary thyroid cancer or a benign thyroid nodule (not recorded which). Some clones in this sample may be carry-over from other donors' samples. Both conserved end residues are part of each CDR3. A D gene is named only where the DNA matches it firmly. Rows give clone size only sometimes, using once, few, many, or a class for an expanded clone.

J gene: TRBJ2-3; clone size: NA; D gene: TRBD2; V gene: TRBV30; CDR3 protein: CAWSRTRGGPDTQYF; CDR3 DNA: TGTGCCTGGAGTAGGACTAGAGGAGGCCCAGATACGCAGTATTTT
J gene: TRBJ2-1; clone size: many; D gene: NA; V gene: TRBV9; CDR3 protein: CASSVAPGGGNEQFF; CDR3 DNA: TGTGCCAGCAGCGTAGCTCCAGGGGGAGGGAATGAGCAGTTCTTC
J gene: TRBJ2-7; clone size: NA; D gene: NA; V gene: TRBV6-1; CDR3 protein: CASTARGGLYEQYF; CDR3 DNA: TGTGCCAGCACCGCCCGCGGCGGGTTGTACGAGCAGTACTTC
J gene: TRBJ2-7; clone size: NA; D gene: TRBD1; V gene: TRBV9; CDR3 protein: CASSVDGGQSEQYF; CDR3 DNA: TGTGCCAGCAGCGTAGATGGGGGACAGAGCGAGCAGTACTTC
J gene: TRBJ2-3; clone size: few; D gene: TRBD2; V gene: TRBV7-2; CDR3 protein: CASSFASGSTDTQYF; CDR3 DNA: TGTGCCAGCAGCTTTGCTAGCGGAAGCACAGATACGCAGTATTTT
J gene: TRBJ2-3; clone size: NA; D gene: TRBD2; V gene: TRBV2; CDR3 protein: CASSERAGGVLATDTQYF; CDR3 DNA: TGTGCCAGCAGTGAACGGGCGGGAGGTGTTCTAGCCACAGATACGCAGTATTTT
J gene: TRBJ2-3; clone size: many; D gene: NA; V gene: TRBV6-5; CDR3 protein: CASSPLTSSSSTDTQYF; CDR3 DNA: TGTGCCAGCAGTCCCCTAACTAGCTCCTCTAGCACAGATACGCAGTATTTT
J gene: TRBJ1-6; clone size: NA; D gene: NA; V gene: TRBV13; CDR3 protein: CASSWERRDTLHF; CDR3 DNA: TGTGCCAGCAGCTGGGAACGGCGGGACACGCTCCACTTT
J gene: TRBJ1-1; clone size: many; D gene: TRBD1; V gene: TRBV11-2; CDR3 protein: CASSLLQGTEAFF; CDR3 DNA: TGTGCCAGCAGCTTACTACAGGGGACTGAAGCTTTCTTT
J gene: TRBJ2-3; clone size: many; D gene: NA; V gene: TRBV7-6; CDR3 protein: CASSWGPDTQYF; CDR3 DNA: TGTGCCAGCAGCTGGGGCCCAGATACGCAGTATTTT
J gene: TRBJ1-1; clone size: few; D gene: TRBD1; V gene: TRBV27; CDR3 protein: CASTNPGQGGTEAFF; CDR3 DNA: TGTGCCAGCACTAACCCGGGACAGGGTGGAACTGAAGCTTTCTTT
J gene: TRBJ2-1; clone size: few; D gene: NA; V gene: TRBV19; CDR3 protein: CASSTGVAYNEQFF; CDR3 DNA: TGTGCCAGTAGTACAGGGGTAGCGTACAATGAGCAGTTCTTC
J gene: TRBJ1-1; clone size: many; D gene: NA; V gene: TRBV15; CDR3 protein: CATSSSQGNTEAFF; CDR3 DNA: TGTGCCACCAGCAGTTCCCAAGGGAACACTGAAGCTTTCTTT
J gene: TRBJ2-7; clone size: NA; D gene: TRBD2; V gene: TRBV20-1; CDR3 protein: CSARTPGLAGEQYF; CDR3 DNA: TGCAGTGCTAGAACCCCGGGACTAGCGGGAGAGCAGTACTTC
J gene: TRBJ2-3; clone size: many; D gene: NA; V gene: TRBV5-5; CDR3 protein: CASSLYGGFPTDTQYF; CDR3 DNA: TGTGCCAGCAGCTTGTATGGGGGCTTCCCCACAGATACGCAGTATTTT
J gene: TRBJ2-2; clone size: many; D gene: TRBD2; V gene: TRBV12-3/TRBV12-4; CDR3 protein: CASTVTSIGELFF; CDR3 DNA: TGTGCCAGCACCGTGACTAGCATCGGGGAGCTGTTTTTT
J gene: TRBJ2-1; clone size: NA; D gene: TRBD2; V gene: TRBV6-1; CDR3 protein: CASSENSLRATSGNEQFF; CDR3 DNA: TGTGCCAGCAGTGAAAACAGCCTCCGTGCAACTAGCGGGAATGAGCAGTTCTTC
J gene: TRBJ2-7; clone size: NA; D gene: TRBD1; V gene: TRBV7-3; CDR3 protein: CASSLLGQGHEQYF; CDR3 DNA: TGTGCCAGCAGCTTATTGGGACAGGGCCACGAGCAGTACTTC
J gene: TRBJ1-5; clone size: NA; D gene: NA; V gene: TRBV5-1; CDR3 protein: CASSPSGLDQPQHF; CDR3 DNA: TGCGCCAGCAGCCCTTCGGGACTTGATCAGCCCCAGCATTTT
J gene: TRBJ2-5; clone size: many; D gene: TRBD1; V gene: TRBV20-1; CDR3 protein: CSADYRDRVIGPETQYF; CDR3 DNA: TGCAGTGCTGACTACCGGGACAGGGTTATTGGTCCAGAGACCCAGTACTTC
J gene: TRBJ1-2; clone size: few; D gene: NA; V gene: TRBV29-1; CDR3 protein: CSIDGQGVVYGYTF; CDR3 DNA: TGCAGCATTGACGGGCAGGGCGTCGTCTATGGCTACACCTTC
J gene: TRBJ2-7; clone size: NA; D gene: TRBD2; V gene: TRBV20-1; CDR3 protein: CSVEISGGSYEQYF; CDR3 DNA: TGCAGTGTCGAAATCAGCGGGGGCTCCTACGAGCAGTACTTC